The clone carrying this T cell receptor beta chain was seen repeatedly, ten times or more. Its cognate antigen is unknown. Trimming at V came to 2 bases and at J to 5 bases, leaving 5 bases not matched to a gene. There are 17 residues in the CDR3. Germline lookup yields CDR1 SGHRS and CDR2 YFSETQ. This sample is part of a study of CD8+CD57+ T cells in acquired aplastic anemia. TCR beta VDJ and CDR3 profiling used genomic DNA as template. Each CDR3 protein is one row after TCRdb ran MiXCR on the reads. This sample has about 180,000 distinct CDR3 sequences, with less than 60% found just once. All sequencing subjects had displayed CD8+CD57+ cell expansion on flow cytometry. Patients were treatment-naive when blood was sampled. Broader study findings: Patients and controls had CD8+ Simpson's diversity values that were not significantly distinct. Sharing between patients and controls was observed for 25 to 30 CD8+ CDR3 sequences.

The clonotype was recovered from a human donor with aplastic anemia. Source material: sorted CD4+, CD8+, or CD8+CD57+ T cells (not recorded which) from PBMCs. The genes are TRBV5-1 and TRBJ2-1, with 15 nucleotides matching TRBD2. The CDR3 region has the DNA TGCGCCAGCAGCTTCCTGGGACTAGCGGGAGGAAACAATGAGCAGTTCTTC. Its translation: CASSFLGLAGGNNEQFF.